The 27 T cell receptor beta chains reported below all come from one sample, sequenced in a study of T cell changes during pregnancy in multiple sclerosis. Method: immunoSEQ multiplex PCR; TCRdb's copy keeps in-frame clones and lacks some. This sample has tens of thousands of clones, with over 80% found just once. The sequenced sample was peripheral blood, obtained in the third trimester of pregnancy. The receptors come from a female donor in good health, enrolled as a control in a pregnancy study.

The V gene is TRBV23-1, the J gene TRBJ2-7, with TRBD1 identical over 10 bases. TRBV23-1 is an ORF for which the function is uncertain. There are 14 residues in the CDR3. V lost 2 bases to trimming and J lost 5 bases; unmatched junction nucleotides: 3. Here the CDR3 reads CASSQGTGEDEQYF. The DNA of the CDR3 is TGCGCCAGCAGTCAAGGGACAGGGGAGGACGAGCAGTACTTC.

This sequence joins TRBV19 and TRBJ2-1, with 9 bases identical to TRBD1. J lost 7 bases, V lost 5 bases, and 6 bases had no gene match. The CDR3 length is 14 residues. Germline CDR1 LNHDA, CDR2 SQIVND (reference sequence). Here the CDR3 reads CASSWDRVQNEQFF. DNA of the CDR3: TGTGCCAGTAGTTGGGACAGGGTACAGAATGAGCAGTTCTTC. The variable domain in full, with the rest retrieved from reference TRBV19 and TRBJ2-1, is DGGITQSPKYLFRKEGQNVTLSCEQNLNHDAMYWYRQDPGQGLRLIYYSQIVNDFQKGDIAEGYSVSREKKESFPLTVTSAQKNPTAFYLCASSWDRVQNEQFFGPGTRLTVL.

This rearrangement joins TRBV5-8 to TRBJ2-3; maybe TRBD1 (6 bases). This CDR3 is built from 16 residues. Trimming removed 3 bases from V and 4 bases from J, with 18 bases in between. Germline assignment: CDR1 SGHTS and CDR2 YDEGEE. CDR3 in amino acids: CASSSNSGAGPDTQYF. The DNA of the CDR3 is TGTGCCAGCAGCTCAAATTCAGGGGCCGGACCAGATACGCAGTATTTT. Looking up the rest from reference TRBV5-8 and TRBJ2-3 gives the full variable domain: EAGVTQSPTHLIKTRGQQATLRCSPISGHTSVYWYQQALGLGLQFLLWYDEGEERNRGNFPPRFSGRQFPNYSSELNVNALELEDSALYLCASSSNSGAGPDTQYFGPGTRLTVL.

The gene calls are TRBV28 and TRBJ1-2, with D maybe TRBD1 (5 bases). Trimming took off 7 bases at V and 2 bases at J, with 17 bases between the two ends. Germline CDR1 is MDHEN and CDR2 is SYDVKM. The CDR3 consists of 15 residues. The CDR3 DNA follows: TGTGCCAGCACCCTGGGAGGGGCAGGCAACTATGGCTACACCTTC. Protein sequence: CASTLGGAGNYGYTF.

The chain links TRBV30 to TRBJ2-2; D possibly corresponds to TRBD2 (6 bases). This CDR3 is 11 amino acids long. Germline V lookup: CDR1 GTSNPN, CDR2 SVGIG (reference sequence). V was clipped by 5 bases and J by 6 bases, with 7 bases between them. The CDR3 protein is CAWWGAGELFF. The CDR3 region has the DNA TGTGCCTGGTGGGGGGCCGGGGAGCTGTTTTTT.

This chain connects TRBV14 to TRBJ1-6; 10 bases align to TRBD1. CDR1 SGHDN and CDR2 FVKESK come from the germline V gene. V was clipped by 4 bases and J by 7 bases; unmatched bases: 13. The CDR3 has 18 residues. DNA for the CDR3: TGTGCCAGCAGCCCCTACGGGTTACCGGGACAGGGGAATTCACCCCTCCACTTT. As protein: CASSPYGLPGQGNSPLHF.

V usage is TRBV28 and J usage is TRBJ1-6; no clear D. Germline V gene sequence: CDR1 MDHEN, CDR2 SYDVKM. This CDR3 is built from 15 residues. The ends were cut back, 1 base at V and 5 bases at J, with 9 bases in the middle. The CDR3 coding sequence is TGTGCCAGCAGTTTATACATGGTGGATAATTCACCCCTCCACTTT. Protein product: CASSLYMVDNSPLHF.

This chain uses TRBV6-1 with TRBJ1-5; D is undetermined. Germline assignment: CDR1 MNHNS and CDR2 SASEGT. Deletions cut 0 bases from V and 6 bases from J, with 6 bases between. This CDR3 has 13 residues. CDR3 nucleotides: TGTGCCAGCAGTGAAGCGCGGGGTCAGCCCCAGCATTTT. This codes for CASSEARGQPQHF.

This rearrangement joins TRBV5-4 to TRBJ1-1; 9 positions match TRBD1. With V trimmed by 4 bases and J by 5 bases, 6 bases remained unmatched. Germline V CDR1 and CDR2: SGHNT, YYREEE (reference sequence). This CDR3 has 14 amino acids. CDR3 amino acids: CASSQGQGSTEAFF. Here the CDR3 DNA reads TGTGCCAGCAGCCAGGGACAGGGTTCAACTGAAGCTTTCTTT.

The gene calls are TRBV5-6 and TRBJ2-1; TRBD2 agrees at 8 bases. This CDR3 is built from 15 residues. Germline CDR1 reads SGHDT; CDR2 reads YYEEEE. Unmatched junction bases numbered 10, after V lost 6 bases and J lost 5 bases. The CDR3 here is CASTLADPTHNEQFF. In DNA form, the CDR3 reads TGTGCCAGCACACTAGCGGACCCCACCCACAATGAGCAGTTCTTC.

CDR3 bases: TGTGCCAGTAGTATGGCAGCGGAGCAGTACTTC. Translated, it gives CASSMAAEQYF. This chain joins TRBV19 and TRBJ2-7; D is unresolved. The germline V gene has CDR1 LNHDA and CDR2 SQIVND (reference sequence). This CDR3 has 11 amino acids. Trimming took off 3 bases at V and 7 bases at J, with 7 bases between the two ends.

The chain is built from TRBV5-1 and TRBJ2-1; 8 bases match TRBD1. V lost 2 bases, J lost 3 bases, and 4 bases stayed unmatched. Germline-derived CDR1 and CDR2 are SGHRS and YFSETQ. This CDR3 spans 15 amino acids. The CDR3 region is CASSFRQGNYNEQFF. In DNA form, the CDR3 reads TGCGCCAGCAGCTTTCGACAGGGGAACTACAATGAGCAGTTCTTC.

V and J are TRBV9 and TRBJ2-7; 10 nucleotides match TRBD2. Germline V CDR1 and CDR2: SGDLS, YYNGEE. The CDR3 totals 14 residues. After removal of 3 bases from V and 4 bases from J, the junction contained 4 bases not matched to a gene. In DNA form, the CDR3 reads TGTGCCAGCAGCGCAGGACTAGCGGCTTACGAGCAGTACTTC. It translates to CASSAGLAAYEQYF.

J is TRBJ2-3 and V is TRBV29-1, with D perhaps TRBD2 (5 bases). The V gene's germline CDR1 is SQVTM and CDR2 ANQGSEA. The CDR3 totals 13 residues. Trimming removed 5 bases from V and 1 base from J, with 10 bases in between. The chain's CDR3 is CSVRSGRTDTQYF. As DNA, the CDR3 is TGCAGCGTTAGAAGCGGACGCACAGATACGCAGTATTTT.

The chain couples TRBV5-3 to TRBJ2-7, with 10 bases identical to TRBD2. TRBV5-3 is an ORF for which the function is uncertain. V lost 1 base and J lost 0; bases outside the gene matches: 7. The CDR3 consists of 17 residues. The CDR3 nucleotides are TGTGCCAGAAGCTTGTCGTCAGCGGGAGGGCTCTCCTACGAGCAGTACTTC. Translated, it gives CARSLSSAGGLSYEQYF.

This chain links TRBV11-2 with TRBJ2-2; D unclear. The CDR3 has 14 residues. CDR1 and CDR2 (germline): SGHAT, FQNNGV. Trimming shortened V by 5 bases and J by 6 bases, and 13 bases separated the two germline ends. CDR3 protein: CASSASPEAGELFF. As DNA, the CDR3 is TGTGCCAGCAGCGCTAGTCCTGAAGCCGGGGAGCTGTTTTTT.

The count of this clone is one. The chain uses TRBV18 and TRBJ2-7, with no clear D. Germline V lookup: CDR1 KGHSH, CDR2 LQKENI. The CDR3 is made up of 15 amino acids. Trimming took 0 bases from V and 1 from J, leaving 10 bases between them. In nucleotides, the CDR3 is TGTGCCAGCTCACCACCAGGCAGGCCTTCCTACGAGCAGTACTTC. The encoded protein is CASSPPGRPSYEQYF.

The J gene is TRBJ2-1, the V gene TRBV7-2, with D perhaps TRBD2 (6 bases). The CDR3 has 14 amino acids. Germline V gives CDR1 SGHTA, CDR2 FQGNSA. V dropped 2 bases and J dropped 13 bases, with 18 bases sitting between them. CDR3 loop: CASSLRSGTGDQFF. CDR3 sequence (DNA): TGTGCCAGCAGCTTACGGTCGGGGACTGGAGATCAGTTCTTC.

The rearrangement links TRBV7-9 to TRBJ2-7; D is unclear. Trimming removed 3 bases at V and 1 base at J, with 4 bases between. From germline, CDR1 is SEHNR and CDR2 FQNEAQ (reference sequence). The CDR3 consists of 12 residues. The CDR3 loop reads CASSLTSYEQYF. The CDR3 coding sequence is TGTGCCAGCAGCTTGACTTCCTACGAGCAGTACTTC. Looking up the rest from reference TRBV7-9 and TRBJ2-7 gives the full variable domain: DTGVSQNPRHKITKRGQNVTFRCDPISEHNRLYWYRQTLGQGPEFLTYFQNEAQLEKSRLLSDRFSAERPKGSFSTLEIQRTEQGDSAMYLCASSLTSYEQYFGPGTRLTVT.

The chain has TRBV29-1 and TRBJ1-2, with no clear D. Trimming took 6 bases from V and 4 from J, leaving 9 bases between them. CDR1 and CDR2 from the germline V gene are SQVTM and ANQGSEA. The CDR3 has 11 amino acids. This chain's CDR3 is CSVAQIYGYTF. As DNA, the CDR3 is TGCAGCGTCGCACAGATCTATGGCTACACCTTC.

This clone showed up just a few times. The chain joins TRBV28 to TRBJ1-2; TRBD1 agrees at 8 bases. Losses at the gene ends were 6 bases for V and 2 bases for J; bases not matched to a gene: 5. The CDR3 is made up of 14 amino acids. CDR1 MDHEN and CDR2 SYDVKM come from the germline V gene. This CDR3 reads CASSSTGGNYGYTF. CDR3 nucleotide sequence: TGTGCCAGCAGCTCCACAGGGGGGAACTATGGCTACACCTTC.

The J gene is TRBJ1-6, the V gene TRBV6-6; D unresolved. The CDR3 spans 13 residues. V gave up 6 bases and J gave up 8 bases, with 11 bases separating them. CDR1 and CDR2 (germline): MNHNY, SVGAGI (reference sequence). The CDR3 nucleotides read TGTGCCAGCAGCCCCTTTATCTATTCACCCCTCCACTTT. It encodes CASSPFIYSPLHF.

V is TRBV6-6 and J is TRBJ2-7, with a possible D match to TRBD1 (6 bases). CDR1 and CDR2 (germline): MNHNY, SVGAGI (reference sequence). V was cut by 6 bases and J by 6 bases, with 12 bases left in between. The CDR3 has 12 amino acids. This CDR3 is CASREGGGEQYF. The CDR3 coding sequence is TGTGCCAGCAGAGAAGGGGGTGGCGAGCAGTACTTC.

This chain connects TRBV14 to TRBJ2-4; D remains unclear. The V end lost 1 base, the J end lost 9 bases, and 10 bases lay between the germline ends. Germline V gene lookup returns CDR1 SGHDN and CDR2 FVKESK. This CDR3 spans 13 amino acids. CDR3 DNA: TGTGCCAGCAGCCAAGCCGCGTGGGCCATTCAGTACTTC. This encodes CASSQAAWAIQYF.

The V gene is TRBV7-2, the J gene TRBJ2-5; no definite D call. The CDR3 length is 12 residues. V lost 5 bases, J lost 4 bases, and 8 bases lay in between. Per germline, CDR1 SGHTA and CDR2 FQGNSA. DNA of the CDR3: TGTGCCAGCAGCCCCCGGGTAGAGACCCAGTACTTC. Amino acid sequence: CASSPRVETQYF.

A few counts support this clone. This sequence joins TRBV6-1 and TRBJ1-2; no firm D call. This CDR3 is built from 14 residues. Trimming took off 1 base at V and 0 bases at J, with 6 bases between the two ends. The germline V gene has CDR1 MNHNS and CDR2 SASEGT. CDR3 residues: CASSEGTANYGYTF. The CDR3 DNA reads as TGTGCCAGCAGTGAAGGCACAGCTAACTATGGCTACACCTTC.

The chain is built from TRBV19 and TRBJ2-7; 9 nucleotides agree with TRBD1. The CDR3 runs 16 residues. In germline, CDR1 is LNHDA, CDR2 SQIVND (reference sequence). Germline trimming cut 9 bases from V and 2 bases from J; bases unmatched to any gene: 14. CDR3 sequence reads: CASSSGRDRAPYEQYF. The CDR3, as DNA: TGTGCCAGCAGCTCCGGGCGGGACAGGGCTCCCTACGAGCAGTACTTC.